The rows below give T cell receptor beta chains drawn from one sample of a study of T cells after somatic rescue of genetic block. Measured with immunoSEQ multiplex PCR; TCRdb has only the in-frame clones, and not every one. The sample yields some 13,000 clones, 65% to 85% seen once. The specimen sequenced was peripheral blood mononuclear cells (PBMCs). These receptors all come from a boy aged 5-17 years. The CDR3 runs from the conserved cysteine through the conserved F or W. D genes are given only for firm matches. Expanded clones get a size class; other rows say once, few or many, or leave the size out.

v_gene: TRBV11-3
d_gene: TRBD1
abundance: NA
j_gene: TRBJ2-7
CDR3aa: CASSCRNRTGGMSAEQYF
CDR3nt: TGTGCCAGCAGCTGCCGAAATAGGACAGGGGGTATGAGTGCCGAGCAGTACTTC

v_gene: TRBV2
d_gene: NA
abundance: NA
j_gene: TRBJ2-1
CDR3aa: CASSGRGIGYNEQFF
CDR3nt: TGTGCCAGCAGTGGGAGGGGGATAGGTTACAATGAGCAGTTCTTC

v_gene: TRBV11-1
d_gene: NA
abundance: few
j_gene: TRBJ2-2
CDR3aa: CASSFQDTGELFF
CDR3nt: TGTGCCAGCAGTTTCCAGGACACCGGGGAGCTGTTTTTT

v_gene: TRBV6-6
d_gene: NA
abundance: NA
j_gene: TRBJ1-3
CDR3aa: CASTLGPNLSGNTIYF
CDR3nt: TGTGCCAGCACCCTGGGACCGAACCTCTCTGGAAACACCATATATTTT

v_gene: TRBV7-2
d_gene: TRBD2
abundance: NA
j_gene: TRBJ2-1
CDR3aa: CASSPRLAGSPEQFF
CDR3nt: TGTGCCAGCAGCCCCCGACTAGCGGGAAGTCCTGAGCAGTTCTTC

v_gene: TRBV19
d_gene: TRBD1
abundance: NA
j_gene: TRBJ1-2
CDR3aa: CASSIGQGADGYTF
CDR3nt: TGTGCCAGTAGTATAGGGCAGGGGGCGGACGGCTACACCTTC

v_gene: TRBV7-3
d_gene: NA
abundance: medium-sized
j_gene: TRBJ2-5
CDR3aa: CASSFNPAPQETQYF
CDR3nt: TGTGCCAGCAGCTTTAACCCAGCCCCCCAAGAGACCCAGTACTTC

v_gene: TRBV6-5
d_gene: NA
abundance: NA
j_gene: TRBJ2-2
CDR3aa: CASSYMPNTGELFF
CDR3nt: TGTGCCAGCAGTTACATGCCGAACACCGGGGAGCTGTTTTTT

v_gene: TRBV5-1
d_gene: NA
abundance: NA
j_gene: TRBJ1-1
CDR3aa: CASSLFGVDTEAFF
CDR3nt: TGCGCCAGCAGCCTCTTTGGGGTGGACACTGAAGCTTTCTTT

v_gene: TRBV6-5
d_gene: NA
abundance: few
j_gene: TRBJ2-7
CDR3aa: CASRGYYEQYF
CDR3nt: TGTGCCAGCAGGGGTTACTACGAGCAGTACTTC

v_gene: TRBV2
d_gene: TRBD1
abundance: NA
j_gene: TRBJ1-1
CDR3aa: CAMGQGLYEAFF
CDR3nt: TGTGCCATGGGACAGGGGCTCTACGAAGCTTTCTTT

v_gene: TRBV6-6
d_gene: TRBD2
abundance: NA
j_gene: TRBJ2-3
CDR3aa: CASSHGLAVRDTQYF
CDR3nt: TGTGCCAGCAGTCACGGACTAGCGGTTCGAGATACGCAGTATTTT

v_gene: TRBV5-1
d_gene: TRBD2
abundance: few
j_gene: TRBJ2-7
CDR3aa: CASSEGTRDEQYF
CDR3nt: TGCGCCAGCAGCGAGGGGACTAGAGACGAGCAGTACTTC

v_gene: TRBV9
d_gene: NA
abundance: few
j_gene: TRBJ2-7
CDR3aa: CASSVAGSAYEQYF
CDR3nt: TGTGCCAGCAGCGTAGCAGGGTCCGCCTACGAGCAGTACTTC

v_gene: TRBV6-5
d_gene: NA
abundance: few
j_gene: TRBJ2-7
CDR3aa: CASSISGLSYEQYF
CDR3nt: TGTGCCAGCAGTATTTCAGGGCTCTCCTACGAGCAGTACTTC

v_gene: TRBV5-8
d_gene: TRBD2
abundance: NA
j_gene: TRBJ2-7
CDR3aa: CASSSRLAGVSYEQYF
CDR3nt: TGTGCCAGCAGCTCCCGGCTAGCGGGAGTATCCTACGAGCAGTACTTC

v_gene: TRBV19
d_gene: NA
abundance: NA
j_gene: TRBJ2-7
CDR3aa: CASSGGGYEQYF
CDR3nt: TGTGCCAGTAGTGGAGGGGGCTACGAGCAGTACTTC

v_gene: TRBV2
d_gene: NA
abundance: few
j_gene: TRBJ2-3
CDR3aa: CASKWRGSTDTQYF
CDR3nt: TGTGCCAGCAAATGGAGGGGGAGCACAGATACGCAGTATTTT

v_gene: TRBV2
d_gene: TRBD2
abundance: NA
j_gene: TRBJ2-7
CDR3aa: CASSYPGGEQYF
CDR3nt: TGTGCCAGCAGTTACCCGGGAGGCGAGCAGTACTTC

v_gene: TRBV7-8
d_gene: NA
abundance: NA
j_gene: TRBJ1-2
CDR3aa: CASSHGVGTGGYGYTF
CDR3nt: TGTGCCAGCAGCCATGGGGTTGGGACCGGAGGCTATGGCTACACCTTC

v_gene: TRBV9
d_gene: TRBD1
abundance: NA
j_gene: TRBJ2-7
CDR3aa: CASSPRGTGGINEQYF
CDR3nt: TGTGCCAGCAGCCCCCGCGGGACAGGGGGCATCAACGAGCAGTACTTC

v_gene: TRBV6-6
d_gene: NA
abundance: NA
j_gene: TRBJ1-2
CDR3aa: CASRSPGGGSYYGYTF
CDR3nt: TGTGCCAGCAGATCTCCCGGCGGGGGGTCTTACTATGGCTACACCTTC

v_gene: TRBV29-1
d_gene: TRBD2
abundance: few
j_gene: TRBJ2-1
CDR3aa: CSVAEPTSGRWYNEQFF
CDR3nt: TGCAGCGTTGCGGAACCGACTAGCGGGAGGTGGTACAATGAGCAGTTCTTC

v_gene: TRBV28
d_gene: NA
abundance: NA
j_gene: TRBJ2-5
CDR3aa: CASSLFWGGSGARETQYF
CDR3nt: TGTGCCAGCAGTTTATTTTGGGGAGGATCGGGGGCGAGGGAGACCCAGTACTTC

v_gene: TRBV11-2
d_gene: TRBD1
abundance: NA
j_gene: TRBJ1-2
CDR3aa: CASSLGVQGGGGYTF
CDR3nt: TGTGCCAGCAGCTTAGGGGTTCAGGGGGGAGGTGGCTACACCTTC

v_gene: TRBV27
d_gene: NA
abundance: NA
j_gene: TRBJ2-7
CDR3aa: CASSLSGGVPYEQYF
CDR3nt: TGTGCCAGCAGTTTATCGGGGGGAGTTCCCTACGAGCAGTACTTC

v_gene: TRBV5-5
d_gene: NA
abundance: few
j_gene: TRBJ2-6
CDR3aa: CASSLGPSGANVLTF
CDR3nt: TGTGCCAGCAGCCTTGGACCGTCTGGGGCCAACGTCCTGACTTTC

v_gene: TRBV7-7
d_gene: NA
abundance: few
j_gene: TRBJ1-1
CDR3aa: CASSLEMFRIDTEAFF
CDR3nt: TGTGCTAGCAGCTTAGAAATGTTCCGGATCGACACTGAAGCTTTCTTT

v_gene: TRBV6-5
d_gene: NA
abundance: NA
j_gene: TRBJ2-7
CDR3aa: CASKLTFKDYEQYF
CDR3nt: TGTGCCAGCAAGTTGACATTTAAGGACTACGAGCAGTACTTC

v_gene: TRBV11-1
d_gene: NA
abundance: NA
j_gene: TRBJ2-3
CDR3aa: CASSLRLGSTDTQYF
CDR3nt: TGTGCCAGCAGCTTAAGACTAGGAAGTACAGATACGCAGTATTTT

v_gene: TRBV6-1
d_gene: TRBD1
abundance: NA
j_gene: TRBJ2-7
CDR3aa: CASRTLQGSYEQYF
CDR3nt: TGTGCCAGCAGGACCTTACAGGGGTCGTATGAGCAGTACTTC

v_gene: TRBV11-2
d_gene: TRBD1
abundance: NA
j_gene: TRBJ2-7
CDR3aa: CASSLGQGDQRISYEQYF
CDR3nt: TGTGCCAGCAGCTTAGGACAGGGGGACCAGCGGATTTCCTACGAGCAGTACTTC

v_gene: TRBV28
d_gene: NA
abundance: few
j_gene: TRBJ1-2
CDR3aa: CASTSGGYGYTF
CDR3nt: TGTGCCAGCACCTCGGGGGGGTACGGCTACACCTTC

v_gene: TRBV13
d_gene: NA
abundance: NA
j_gene: TRBJ2-1
CDR3aa: CASSSPRGAYNEQFF
CDR3nt: TGTGCCAGCAGCTCCCCCCGGGGGGCTTACAATGAGCAGTTCTTC

v_gene: TRBV2
d_gene: NA
abundance: NA
j_gene: TRBJ1-5
CDR3aa: CASSDGANQPQHF
CDR3nt: TGTGCCAGCAGTGATGGAGCAAATCAGCCCCAGCATTTT

v_gene: TRBV27
d_gene: TRBD2
abundance: medium-sized
j_gene: TRBJ2-1
CDR3aa: CASSLYGLAGGSPYNEQFF
CDR3nt: TGTGCCAGCAGTTTATACGGGCTAGCGGGGGGGAGCCCCTACAATGAGCAGTTCTTC

v_gene: TRBV18
d_gene: NA
abundance: NA
j_gene: TRBJ2-1
CDR3aa: CASSPRSDNEQFF
CDR3nt: TGTGCCAGCTCACCGAGGAGCGACAATGAGCAGTTCTTC

v_gene: TRBV7-3
d_gene: TRBD2
abundance: NA
j_gene: TRBJ2-3
CDR3aa: CASRVAGNDDTQYF
CDR3nt: TGTGCCAGCAGGGTAGCGGGAAATGATGATACGCAGTATTTT

v_gene: TRBV30
d_gene: NA
abundance: NA
j_gene: TRBJ1-5
CDR3aa: CAWSPGMGQPQHF
CDR3nt: TGTGCCTGGAGCCCAGGGATGGGTCAGCCCCAGCATTTT

v_gene: TRBV7-9
d_gene: NA
abundance: NA
j_gene: TRBJ1-2
CDR3aa: CASSLIPPKDYGYTF
CDR3nt: TGTGCCAGCAGCTTAATCCCCCCAAAGGACTATGGCTACACCTTC

v_gene: TRBV11-2
d_gene: TRBD1
abundance: NA
j_gene: TRBJ2-3
CDR3aa: CASSLLGTGGYTQYF
CDR3nt: TGTGCCAGCAGCTTATTGGGGACAGGGGGCTATACGCAGTATTTT

v_gene: TRBV28
d_gene: TRBD1
abundance: NA
j_gene: TRBJ1-6
CDR3aa: CASSLGTGSRGSPLHF
CDR3nt: TGTGCCAGCAGTTTGGGGACAGGGAGTAGAGGTTCACCCCTCCACTTT

v_gene: TRBV7-7
d_gene: NA
abundance: few
j_gene: TRBJ2-7
CDR3aa: CASSLVAQDTYEQYF
CDR3nt: TGTGCCAGCAGCTTAGTAGCGCAGGACACCTACGAGCAGTACTTC

v_gene: TRBV2
d_gene: NA
abundance: hyperexpanded
j_gene: TRBJ2-2
CDR3aa: CASSFQDTGELFF
CDR3nt: TGTGCCAGCAGTTTCCAGGACACCGGGGAGCTGTTTTTT

v_gene: TRBV7-9
d_gene: NA
abundance: NA
j_gene: TRBJ2-6
CDR3aa: CASSFTGLVGDSGANVLTF
CDR3nt: TGTGCCAGCAGCTTTACAGGGCTCGTAGGGGATTCTGGGGCCAACGTCCTGACTTTC

v_gene: TRBV11-3
d_gene: NA
abundance: NA
j_gene: TRBJ2-6
CDR3aa: CASSEDPSRQSRANVLTF
CDR3nt: TGTGCCAGCAGCGAAGACCCGTCTCGACAAAGTCGGGCCAACGTCCTGACTTTC

v_gene: TRBV6-1
d_gene: NA
abundance: NA
j_gene: TRBJ1-3
CDR3aa: CASRVLRGSGNTIYF
CDR3nt: TGTGCCAGCAGAGTACTAAGGGGGTCTGGAAACACCATATATTTT

v_gene: TRBV11-3
d_gene: NA
abundance: NA
j_gene: TRBJ1-6
CDR3aa: CASSLETNSPLHF
CDR3nt: TGTGCCAGCAGCTTGGAGACGAATTCACCCCTCCACTTT

v_gene: TRBV10-3
d_gene: TRBD2
abundance: NA
j_gene: TRBJ2-3
CDR3aa: CAISEGLAGRGTDTQYF
CDR3nt: TGTGCCATCAGTGAGGGCTTAGCGGGGAGAGGCACAGATACGCAGTATTTT

v_gene: TRBV5-1
d_gene: TRBD1
abundance: NA
j_gene: TRBJ1-2
CDR3aa: CASSSGQGGYGYTF
CDR3nt: TGCGCCAGCAGCTCCGGACAGGGCGGCTATGGCTACACCTTC